The 16 T cell receptor beta chains presented below share a single source sample, sequenced in a study of identical twins. TCRdb redid the calling of the 5' RACE reads with MiXCR, one entry per CDR3 protein. Among hundreds of thousands of distinct CDR3 sequences listed, around 21% were seen once. This same sample was also part of a study on T cells expressing NK-cell markers.

The material sequenced was PBMCs. The source is a woman aged 18-35 years in good health.

This clonotype was seen more than once but under ten times. This rearrangement joins TRBV29-1 to TRBJ2-7; D remains ambiguous. CDR1 is SQVTM, CDR2 ANQGSEA, per germline. CDR3 size: 12 residues. The V end lost 4 bases, the J end lost 2 bases, and 9 bases lay between the germline ends. Here the CDR3 reads CSVGVPPYEQYF. The CDR3 nucleotides are TGCAGCGTTGGAGTCCCGCCCTACGAGCAGTACTTC.

The chain combines TRBV6-2 or TRBV6-3 with TRBJ2-5; 9 bases are a match to TRBD2. The germline V gene has CDR1 MNHEY and CDR2 SVGEGT. CDR3 size: 14 residues. The ends lost 10 bases at V and 5 bases at J; junction bases unmatched: 11. The CDR3 DNA is TGTGCCATCCATAGCGGGAGTCTGGGGGAGACCCAGTACTTC. Encoded protein: CAIHSGSLGETQYF.

This chain connects TRBV5-1 to TRBJ1-1; no firm D call. Trimming took off 4 bases at V and 1 base at J, with 20 bases between the two ends. CDR3 length: 17 amino acids. Per the germline V gene, CDR1 is SGHRS and CDR2 is YFSETQ. CDR3 coding DNA: TGCGCCAGCAGCCAGGAGCCGCTAACTGATAAGAACACTGAAGCTTTCTTT. Translation: CASSQEPLTDKNTEAFF. Full variable domain (missing parts from reference TRBV5-1 and TRBJ1-1): KAGVTQTPRYLIKTRGQQVTLSCSPISGHRSVSWYQQTPGQGLQFLFEYFSETQRNKGNFPGRFSGRQFSNSRSEMNVSTLELGDSALYLCASSQEPLTDKNTEAFFGQGTRLTVV.

In this sample, this clonotype turned up a few times. The chain is built from TRBV7-9 and TRBJ2-1; TRBD1 is a possible D gene (5 bases). The CDR3 has 17 amino acids. The V end lost 2 bases, the J end lost 9 bases, and 23 bases lay between the germline ends. Germline lookup yields CDR1 SEHNR and CDR2 FQNEAQ (reference sequence). Here the CDR3 DNA reads TGTGCCAGCAGCTTACCCCAAGGTGGGGCGCGTGGGCTTGAGCAGTTCTTC. As protein: CASSLPQGGARGLEQFF.

The chain uses TRBV11-2 and TRBJ2-3; D might be TRBD2 (6 bases). The CDR3 spans 12 residues. Germline values: CDR1 SGHAT, CDR2 FQNNGV. V lost 8 bases and J lost 8, with 14 bases in between. In DNA form, the CDR3 reads TGTGCCAGCGGACAATTCGGGGGTACGCAGTATTTT. It is translated as CASGQFGGTQYF.

The chain has TRBV15 and TRBJ1-2; tentative D call: TRBD1 (6 bases). This CDR3 comprises 15 residues. The V gene's germline CDR1 is LNHNV and CDR2 YYDKDF (reference sequence). The V end was cut by 0 bases, the J end by 6 bases, with 14 bases between. As DNA, the CDR3 is TGTGCCACCAGCAGAGATACGGGGGGCTCGGATGGCTACACCTTC. Translating gives CATSRDTGGSDGYTF.

The CDR3, as DNA: TGTGCCAGCAGTTATGAAATACACGGCTCTGGGGCCAACGTCCTGACTTTC. Amino acid sequence: CASSYEIHGSGANVLTF. The chain links TRBV6-5 to TRBJ2-6; D gene uncertain. Germline CDR1 reads MNHEY; CDR2 reads SVGAGI. This CDR3 contains 17 residues. The ends were cut back, 3 bases at V and 0 bases at J, with 12 bases in the middle.

This clonotype has just a few counts. As DNA, the CDR3 is TGCAGCGTTGATAGGGGCGCAGGGGGTCGTGGCTACACCTTC. This encodes CSVDRGAGGRGYTF. The chain couples TRBV29-1 to TRBJ1-2, with 7 bases lining up with TRBD1. Germline V gene sequence: CDR1 SQVTM, CDR2 ANQGSEA. The CDR3 length is 14 residues. V gave up 3 bases and J gave up 7 bases; unmatched junction bases: 11. The variable domain in full, completed from reference TRBV29-1 and TRBJ1-2, reads SAVISQKPSRDICQRGTSLTIQCQVDSQVTMMFWYRQQPGQSLTLIATANQGSEATYESGFVIDKFPISRPNLTFSTLTVSNMSPEDSSIYLCSVDRGAGGRGYTFGSGTRLTVV.

The chain is built from TRBV10-3 and TRBJ2-7; TRBD2 might be the D (6 bases). The CDR3 has 12 amino acids. Per germline, CDR1 ENHRY and CDR2 SYGVKD. The V and J ends lost 7 bases and 6 bases respectively, with 13 bases between them. This CDR3 reads CAITEGSGEQYF. The CDR3 region has the DNA TGTGCCATCACGGAGGGGAGCGGCGAGCAGTACTTC.

This sequence joins TRBV5-6 and TRBJ2-1; TRBD2 is a possible D gene (6 bases). Germline CDR1 reads SGHDT; CDR2 reads YYEEEE. V was trimmed by 4 bases and J by 4 bases, leaving 18 bases between them. The CDR3 has 16 amino acids. CDR3 DNA: TGTGCCAGCAGCCCTCTGGGGAGCGGGTATTACAATGAGCAGTTCTTC. Its translation: CASSPLGSGYYNEQFF.

This clonotype was detected only a few times. The chain links TRBV12-3 or TRBV12-4 to TRBJ2-2; 8 positions agree with TRBD1. The trim removed 3 bases at V and 7 bases at J, leaving 7 bases unmatched. The CDR3 is 15 residues long. The CDR3: CASSFSDRVIGELFF. The CDR3 nucleotides are TGTGCCAGCAGTTTCTCGGACAGGGTGATCGGGGAGCTGTTTTTT.

The CDR3 sequence: CASRRTSGSLGELFF. The CDR3 DNA follows: TGTGCCAGCAGAAGGACTAGCGGGAGCTTGGGGGAGCTGTTTTTT. The chain has TRBV7-2 and TRBJ2-2; 13 bases agree with TRBD2. J lost 8 bases, V lost 6 bases, and 6 bases had no gene match. Germline CDR1 SGHTA, CDR2 FQGNSA. CDR3 size: 15 residues.

This clonotype was counted only a few times. The chain recombines TRBV4-3 with TRBJ2-7, with 10 bases matching TRBD2. J lost 3 bases, V lost 4 bases, and 6 bases had no gene match. This CDR3 has 15 residues. Germline values: CDR1 LGHNA, CDR2 YSLEER. CDR3 bases: TGCGCCAGCAGCCCCACCACTAGCGGGGTCTACGAGCAGTACTTC. Protein product: CASSPTTSGVYEQYF.

The chain has TRBV9 and TRBJ2-3; weak D call: TRBD2 (5 bases). The CDR3 spans 15 residues. V was pared by 2 bases and J by 3 bases, with 13 bases between. The V gene's germline CDR1 is SGDLS and CDR2 YYNGEE. Here the CDR3 reads CASSVGGPDTDTQYF. The CDR3, as DNA: TGTGCCAGCAGCGTCGGCGGGCCCGATACAGATACGCAGTATTTT.

The CDR3 DNA is TGTGCCACCAGTGGACCCCCGAGGGATGAGCAGTTCTTC. It encodes CATSGPPRDEQFF. V and J are TRBV24-1 and TRBJ2-1; D may be TRBD2 (5 bases). The CDR3 covers 13 residues. Germline V CDR1 and CDR2: KGHDR, SFDVKD. Trimming stripped 5 bases from V and 8 bases from J, with 12 bases between.

This clonotype was picked up a small number of times. The J gene is TRBJ1-4, the V gene TRBV20-1; possible D gene TRBD1, 5 bases. There are 13 residues in the CDR3. Per germline, CDR1 DFQATT and CDR2 SNEGSKA (reference sequence). The V gene lost 6 bases and the J gene lost 7 bases, with 15 bases spanning the gap. The CDR3 DNA reads as TGCAGTGCCTCCCTTGTGGGGGGTGAAAAACTGTTTTTT. Translation: CSASLVGGEKLFF.